This T cell receptor (beta chain) was sequenced for a study of blood T cell repertoires in COVID-19. The data were produced by immunoSEQ multiplex PCR, yet TCRdb's version contains in-frame clones alone and is incomplete. Of 180,000 or so clones in the sample, roughly 86% were seen once. Between the trimmed V and J ends, which lost 4 bases and 0 bases, there was a span of 5 bases. The CDR3 spans 14 residues. The germline CDR1 and CDR2 sequences are SGHNT and YYREEE (reference sequence). Grouping used clinical history reported by participants in a survey and questionnaire. The rearrangement links TRBV5-4 to TRBJ1-6, with D hard to call. The clonotype was recovered from a woman younger than 45 who had recovered from COVID-19. The sequenced sample consisted of PBMCs or T cells enriched from blood (not recorded which). The CDR3 sequence is CASSPSSYNSPLHF. CDR3 DNA sequence: TGTGCCAGCAGCCCGAGCTCCTATAATTCACCCCTCCACTTT.